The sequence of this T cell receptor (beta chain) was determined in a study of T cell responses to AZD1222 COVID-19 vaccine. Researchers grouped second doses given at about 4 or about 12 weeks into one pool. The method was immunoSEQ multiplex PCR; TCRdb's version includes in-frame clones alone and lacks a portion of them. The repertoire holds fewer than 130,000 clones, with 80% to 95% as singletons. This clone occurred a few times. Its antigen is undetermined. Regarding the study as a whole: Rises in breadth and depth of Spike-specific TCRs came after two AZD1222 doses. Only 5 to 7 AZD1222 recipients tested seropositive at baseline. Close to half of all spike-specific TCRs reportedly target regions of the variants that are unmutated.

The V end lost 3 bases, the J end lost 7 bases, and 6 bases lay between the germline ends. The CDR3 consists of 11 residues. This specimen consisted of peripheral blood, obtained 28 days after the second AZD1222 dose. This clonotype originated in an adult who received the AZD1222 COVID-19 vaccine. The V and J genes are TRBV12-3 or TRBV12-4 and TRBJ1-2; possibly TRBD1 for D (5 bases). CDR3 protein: CASSLTAGYTF. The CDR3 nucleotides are TGTGCCAGCAGTTTGACAGCTGGCTACACCTTC.